This T cell receptor beta chain was recorded in a study of breast tumors, draining lymph nodes, adjacent tissues. In its sample, this clonotype was seen many times. Its matching antigen is unknown. Trimming took 4 bases from V and 3 from J; bases not matched to a gene: 9. Germline V gene lookup returns CDR1 SGHDT and CDR2 YYEEEE. This CDR3 is built from 15 residues. TCRdb used MiXCR to reprocess the multiplex PCR reads, holding one entry per CDR3 protein. Among more than 250,000 distinct CDR3 sequences listed, around 30% were seen once. Overall study findings and caveats: The lymph node origin of tumor T cells was framed as consistent with a hypothesis, not demonstrated. Tumor repertoires ranked between lymph nodes and nontumor tissue in diversity, with V and J gene preferences. Luminal-like breast cancer showed significantly higher tumor–nontumor repertoire similarity than basal-like.

The lymph nodes were axillary draining lymph nodes from breast cancer patients. The rearrangement uses TRBV5-6 and TRBJ2-5, with 7 bases that match TRBD2. The sample was axillary lymph node tissue. The receptor was derived from a female donor with breast cancer. Some clones in this sample may be carry-over from other donors' samples. The CDR3 coding sequence is TGTGCCAGCAGCACAACGGAGCGGGGTGAAGAGACCCAGTACTTC. Encoded protein: CASSTTERGEETQYF.